These T cell receptor beta chains were read from a single sample in a study of blood T cell repertoires in COVID-19. Sequencing used immunoSEQ multiplex PCR; TCRdb keeps in-frame clones, though not all of them. The sample shows under 250,000 clones, around 81% of them seen only once. Input material: peripheral blood. Receptors were obtained from a man aged 45-65 years with active or convalescent COVID-19. Each CDR3 is given with its conserved first and last residue. A D gene is named only where the DNA matches it firmly. Not all rows give a size; the values are once, few, many and, for expanded clones, a class.

j_call	clone_size	d_call	v_call	cdr3_aa	cdr3_nt
TRBJ2-3	-	TRBD1	TRBV16	CASSQSKIRDRYTDTQYF	TGTGCCAGCAGCCAATCTAAGATCCGGGACAGGTACACAGATACGCAGTATTTT
TRBJ2-7	-	-	TRBV12-3/TRBV12-4	CASSGAQGYEQYF	TGTGCCAGCTCCGGAGCGCAGGGCTACGAGCAGTACTTC
TRBJ2-7	-	TRBD2	TRBV2	CASSPRTSPLPEQYF	TGTGCCAGCAGCCCTCGGACTAGTCCCCTGCCCGAGCAGTACTTC
TRBJ1-2	-	-	TRBV19	CASSPDRGDYGYTF	TGTGCCAGTAGCCCGGACAGAGGGGACTATGGCTACACCTTC
TRBJ2-3	-	TRBD2	TRBV24-1	CATSERSGGSTDTQYF	TGTGCCACCAGTGAGCGAAGCGGGGGTAGCACAGATACGCAGTATTTT
TRBJ1-1	-	-	TRBV15	CATSRAAGLSNTEAFF	TGTGCCACCAGCAGAGCCGCCGGACTGTCGAACACTGAAGCTTTCTTT
TRBJ1-6	-	TRBD1	TRBV6-6	CASSPGQGALGSPLHF	TGTGCTAGCAGTCCAGGACAGGGGGCTCTTGGTTCACCCCTCCACTTT
TRBJ2-2	-	TRBD1	TRBV24-1	CATSDAFGTGNTGELFF	TGTGCCACCAGTGATGCGTTTGGGACAGGGAACACCGGGGAGCTGTTTTTT
TRBJ2-1	-	TRBD1	TRBV3-1/TRBV3-2	CASSFDRESYNEQFF	TGTGCCAGCAGCTTCGACAGGGAATCCTACAATGAGCAGTTCTTC
TRBJ1-5	-	TRBD1	TRBV5-5	CASSSDRFSNQPQHF	TGTGCCAGCAGCTCGGACAGGTTTAGCAATCAGCCCCAGCATTTT
TRBJ1-2	-	-	TRBV6-6	CASSYSGLWGGYTF	TGTGCCAGCAGTTACTCGGGACTCTGGGGCGGCTACACCTTC
TRBJ2-1	-	-	TRBV19	CASSIAVMDEQFF	TGTGCCAGTAGTATTGCGGTCATGGATGAGCAGTTCTTC
TRBJ2-3	-	TRBD2	TRBV6-5	CASSSPGLAPDTQYF	TGTGCCAGCAGTTCCCCGGGACTAGCGCCAGATACGCAGTATTTT
TRBJ2-1	-	-	TRBV3-1/TRBV3-2	CASSQDAGPGYEQFF	TGTGCCAGCAGCCAAGATGCAGGCCCCGGCTATGAGCAGTTCTTC
TRBJ2-5	-	-	TRBV5-1	CASSGGQVQETQYF	TGCGCCAGCAGCGGAGGGCAGGTCCAAGAGACCCAGTACTTC
TRBJ1-1	-	-	TRBV5-5	CASSLLVQVNTEAFF	TGTGCCAGCAGCTTGTTAGTGCAGGTGAACACTGAAGCTTTCTTT
TRBJ2-5	once	TRBD1	TRBV15	CATSNNRQGWETQYF	TGTGCCACCAGTAATAATCGACAGGGTTGGGAGACCCAGTACTTC
TRBJ1-2	once	-	TRBV24-1	CATSAGLSGDYGYTF	TGTGCCACCAGTGCGGGCTTGTCAGGGGACTATGGCTACACCTTC
TRBJ2-7	-	TRBD1	TRBV18	CASSPRQGDLYEQYF	TGTGCCAGCTCACCCCGACAGGGGGACTTATACGAGCAGTACTTC
TRBJ1-6	-	-	TRBV14	CASSSGINSPLHF	TGTGCCAGCAGCAGCGGGATAAATTCACCCCTCCACTTT
TRBJ1-2	once	TRBD1	TRBV6-5	CASTRQGTYGYTF	TGTGCCAGCACCCGACAGGGTACCTATGGCTACACCTTC
TRBJ1-1	-	TRBD1	TRBV15	CATSGDREVVEAFF	TGTGCCACCAGCGGGGACAGGGAAGTTGTTGAAGCTTTCTTT
TRBJ2-7	-	TRBD2	TRBV3-1/TRBV3-2	CASSQASTSAYEQYF	TGTGCCAGCAGCCAAGCGTCGACTAGCGCCTACGAGCAGTACTTC
TRBJ1-2	-	-	TRBV5-4	CASSHQGPNGYTF	TGTGCCAGCAGCCACCAGGGGCCCAATGGCTACACCTTC
TRBJ1-4	-	-	TRBV7-9	CASSLISGTSNEKLFF	TGTGCCAGCAGCTTGATCTCCGGGACATCTAATGAAAAACTGTTTTTT
TRBJ1-1	-	-	TRBV15	CATSTQPLRPGYTEAFF	TGTGCCACCAGCACTCAACCCCTCCGGCCGGGGTACACTGAAGCTTTCTTT
TRBJ1-3	-	-	TRBV10-3	CAISSATAYSGNTIYF	TGTGCCATCAGTTCCGCGACTGCTTACTCTGGAAACACCATATATTTT
TRBJ1-2	-	TRBD1	TRBV6-1	CASSETGGDYGYTF	TGTGCCAGCAGTGAAACAGGGGGCGACTATGGCTACACCTTC
TRBJ2-1	-	TRBD2	TRBV5-6	CASSLVGREGEQFF	TGTGCCAGCAGCTTGGTGGGTAGGGAGGGTGAGCAGTTCTTC
TRBJ1-1	-	TRBD1	TRBV5-1	CATRAGTGNTEAFF	TGCGCCACCCGCGCCGGGACAGGGAACACTGAAGCTTTCTTT
TRBJ1-4	-	TRBD1	TRBV25-1	CASSEFGTETKLFF	TGTGCCAGCAGTGAATTCGGGACAGAAACAAAACTGTTTTTT
TRBJ1-2	-	-	TRBV7-9	CASSSSGFRGYTF	TGTGCCAGCAGCTCTTCAGGGTTTCGGGGCTACACCTTC
TRBJ2-1	once	-	TRBV10-1	CASSESSQGSSYNEQFF	TGCGCCAGCAGTGAGTCGAGCCAGGGGAGCTCCTACAATGAGCAGTTCTTC
TRBJ2-7	-	TRBD1	TRBV5-6	CASSPGTGIHEQYF	TGTGCCAGCAGCCCCGGGACAGGGATACACGAGCAGTACTTC
TRBJ2-7	-	-	TRBV5-4	CASSSLGQYEQYF	TGTGCCAGCAGCTCGTTAGGACAGTACGAGCAGTACTTC
TRBJ2-6	-	-	TRBV5-1	CASSFVPREANVLTF	TGCGCCAGCAGCTTTGTCCCACGAGAGGCCAACGTCCTGACTTTC
TRBJ2-5	-	TRBD1	TRBV5-1	CASSRTGYETQYF	TGCGCCAGCAGCCGGACAGGGTACGAGACCCAGTACTTC
TRBJ2-3	-	TRBD2	TRBV29-1	CSVGTASGGTSSTDTQYF	TGCAGCGTGGGGACGGCTAGCGGGGGGACTAGCAGCACAGATACGCAGTATTTT
TRBJ2-1	once	TRBD1	TRBV29-1	CSVVGGGQGLQVSYNEQFF	TGCAGCGTTGTAGGAGGTGGACAGGGGCTTCAGGTCTCCTACAATGAGCAGTTCTTC
TRBJ2-1	-	-	TRBV6-5	CASSYSRHTRASEQFF	TGTGCCAGCAGTTACTCGAGACACACCCGGGCTAGCGAGCAGTTCTTC
TRBJ1-6	-	-	TRBV7-9	CASSLSGGGNSPLHF	TGTGCCAGCAGCTTGTCCGGCGGAGGGAATTCACCCCTCCACTTT